The 11 T cell receptor beta chains reported below all come from one sample, sequenced in a study of cytomegalovirus exposure and HLA in healthy donors. 60 Vbeta and 13 Jbeta primers were used in PCR. Some clones are missing from TCRdb's copy, which holds only in-frame ones; the method was immunoSEQ multiplex PCR. Of 110,000 to 150,000 clones listed, 70% to 80% are singletons. The sequencing input was PBMCs. The receptor source for this set is a woman in her 50s in good health and CMV-seronegative.

The V and J genes are TRBV6-5 and TRBJ1-5; weak D call: TRBD1 (5 bases). CDR3 length equals 14 residues. V lost 3 bases, J lost 5 bases, and 11 bases lay in between. The germline gives CDR1 MNHEY, CDR2 SVGAGI. The CDR3 reads CASSYSGGDQPQHF. The CDR3 nucleotides are TGTGCCAGCAGTTATAGCGGGGGTGATCAGCCCCAGCATTTT.

The chain recombines TRBV13 with TRBJ2-7; D possibly corresponds to TRBD1 (5 bases). Germline loops: CDR1 PRHDT, CDR2 FYEKMQ (reference sequence). The V end was cut by 5 bases, the J end by 4 bases, with 9 bases between. The CDR3 covers 12 residues. In DNA form, the CDR3 reads TGTGCCAGCAGCCAGACAGTATACGAGCAGTACTTC. Amino acids: CASSQTVYEQYF.

The V gene is TRBV27, the J gene TRBJ1-4, with 7 bases lining up with TRBD1. The CDR3 is 17 residues long. Unmatched junction bases numbered 11, after V lost 0 bases and J lost 7 bases. Germline V gene lookup returns CDR1 MNHEY and CDR2 SMNVEV (reference sequence). CDR3 DNA: TGTGCCAGCAGTTTATCCGGGACAGCTCTCCGGGGTGAAAAACTGTTTTTT. This encodes CASSLSGTALRGEKLFF.

This sequence joins TRBV18 and TRBJ2-2; 8 bases are a match to TRBD1. Germline CDR1 KGHSH, CDR2 LQKENI. CDR3 size: 16 residues. The V segment lost 5 bases and the J segment 6 bases; nucleotides outside the gene matches: 11. CDR3 sequence: CASSVEQGGHAGELFF. Here the CDR3 DNA reads TGTGCCAGCTCAGTGGAACAGGGGGGTCACGCCGGGGAGCTGTTTTTT.

The chain links TRBV2 to TRBJ1-4; TRBD1 aligns across 10 bases. The CDR3 is 15 amino acids. Germline CDR1 reads SNHLY; CDR2 reads FYNNEI. J gave up 8 bases and V 5 bases, and 8 bases lay outside the gene matches. The CDR3 region is CASSPLRDRGEKLFF. The CDR3 DNA reads TGTGCCAGCAGTCCCCTCCGGGACAGGGGCGAAAAACTGTTTTTT.

The rearrangement uses TRBV5-4 and TRBJ2-3; 9 bases fit TRBD2. Germline assignment: CDR1 SGHNT and CDR2 YYREEE (reference sequence). The CDR3 is made up of 16 amino acids. V shed 2 bases and J 5 bases; nucleotides not matched to a gene: 9. The CDR3 region has the DNA TGTGCCAGCAGCTTCCTCGGCGGGGGGGCCATAGATACGCAGTATTTT. Protein sequence: CASSFLGGGAIDTQYF.

This clone was found once. V gene TRBV2 combines with J gene TRBJ2-1; the match to TRBD1 covers 7 bases. The CDR3 covers 15 residues. Germline loops: CDR1 SNHLY, CDR2 FYNNEI. The trim removed 6 bases at V and 2 bases at J, leaving 7 bases unmatched. The DNA for the CDR3 is TGTGCCAGCAGATACGACAGGGCAGCCTACAATGAGCAGTTCTTC. Its translation is CASRYDRAAYNEQFF.

V gene TRBV4-2 combines with J gene TRBJ2-7, with D perhaps matching TRBD2 (6 bases). Germline V gives CDR1 LGHNA, CDR2 YNFKEQ. The CDR3 runs to 15 residues. Trimming left V 4 bases short and J 6 bases short, with 19 bases between. CDR3 DNA: TGTGCCAGCAGCCGGGAAACGGGGGTGGATCGCGAGCAGTACTTC. Translated, it gives CASSRETGVDREQYF.

The chain joins TRBV4-3 to TRBJ2-3; 8 nucleotides line up with TRBD2. Unmatched junction bases numbered 19, after V lost 4 bases and J lost 7 bases. Germline values: CDR1 LGHNA, CDR2 YSLEER. This CDR3 is 18 amino acids long. CDR3 residues: CASSRLPTHSGGRNTQYF. The CDR3 coding sequence is TGCGCCAGCAGCCGCCTTCCCACTCACAGCGGGGGTAGAAATACGCAGTATTTT.

This chain joins TRBV6-1 and TRBJ2-3; possibly TRBD1 for D (5 bases). Trimming removed 6 bases from V and 1 base from J, with 11 bases in between. Per the germline V gene, CDR1 is MNHNS and CDR2 is SASEGT. There are 14 residues in the CDR3. CDR3 loop: CASRKGWGTDTQYF. The CDR3 bases are TGTGCCAGCAGGAAGGGGTGGGGCACAGATACGCAGTATTTT.

V usage is TRBV7-8 and J usage is TRBJ2-1; 7 nucleotides align to TRBD1. V gave up 4 bases and J gave up 8 bases; unmatched junction bases: 14. Germline CDR1 is SGHVS and CDR2 is FQNEAQ. The CDR3 is 16 residues long. CDR3 sequence reads: CASSSASLRQGHEQFF. Here the CDR3 DNA reads TGTGCCAGCAGCTCAGCCTCACTTCGACAGGGTCATGAGCAGTTCTTC.